These 15 T cell receptor beta chains were all obtained from the same sample, sequenced in a study of neurological immune-mediated disorders. Specified time point: longitudinal time-point 2. TCRdb re-analysed the 5' RACE reads in MiXCR, keeping a single row per CDR3 protein. The sample consists of fewer than 60,000 distinct CDR3 sequences, about 12% of them appearing once. Specimen: PBMCs. These receptors originate from a male donor with HTLV-1-associated myelopathy (HAM/TSP).

This clonotype was seen many times. V is TRBV6-5 and J is TRBJ1-5; TRBD1 is a possible D gene (5 bases). The CDR3 spans 17 residues. The V gene's germline CDR1 is MNHEY and CDR2 SVGAGI. Trimming removed 0 bases at V and 7 bases at J, with 19 bases between. DNA for the CDR3: TGTGCCAGCAGTTACTCTCCCCCGGGACTAACAAAACAGCCCCAGCATTTT. It codes for CASSYSPPGLTKQPQHF.

This clonotype was detected ten times or more. V is TRBV7-9 and J is TRBJ1-1; D gene ambiguous. V lost 5 bases and J lost 5, with 6 bases in between. This CDR3 region has 11 residues. Germline loops: CDR1 SEHNR, CDR2 FQNEAQ (reference sequence). CDR3: CASSLKTEAFF. CDR3 DNA: TGTGCCAGCAGCCTTAAAACTGAAGCTTTCTTT.

Ten or more counts support this clonotype. CDR3 sequence reads: CASSLQRHGEQYF. The DNA for the CDR3 is TGCGCCAGCAGCTTGCAACGACACGGCGAGCAGTACTTC. The chain is built from TRBV5-1 and TRBJ2-7; D is ambiguous. The V end lost 1 base, the J end lost 6 bases, and 11 bases lay between the germline ends. The CDR3 is 13 residues long. CDR1 and CDR2 from the germline V gene are SGHRS and YFSETQ. The full variable domain, completed using reference TRBV5-1 and TRBJ2-7, is KAGVTQTPRYLIKTRGQQVTLSCSPISGHRSVSWYQQTPGQGLQFLFEYFSETQRNKGNFPGRFSGRQFSNSRSEMNVSTLELGDSALYLCASSLQRHGEQYFGPGTRLTVT.

This clonotype appeared many times. The chain couples TRBV5-6 to TRBJ2-1; D unresolved. CDR3 length: 12 amino acids. CDR1 SGHDT and CDR2 YYEEEE come from the germline V gene. The V end was cut by 5 bases, the J end by 4 bases, with 7 bases between. CDR3 loop: CASSWSYNEQFF. In nucleotides, the CDR3 is TGTGCCAGCAGTTGGTCTTACAATGAGCAGTTCTTC.

This clonotype was recorded at least ten times. The chain carries TRBV9 and TRBJ1-2; no reliable D call. V was trimmed by 3 bases and J by 5 bases, leaving 8 bases between them. Germline loops: CDR1 SGDLS, CDR2 YYNGEE. The CDR3 length is 12 residues. The CDR3 coding sequence is TGTGCCAGCAGCGGAGGGATTTATGGCTACACCTTC. The encoded protein is CASSGGIYGYTF. The full variable domain, completed using reference TRBV9 and TRBJ1-2, is DSGVTQTPKHLITATGQRVTLRCSPRSGDLSVYWYQQSLDQGLQFLIQYYNGEERAKGNILERFSAQQFPDLHSELNLSSLELGDSALYFCASSGGIYGYTFGSGTRLTVV.

The sample holds many counts of this clonotype. The gene calls are TRBV20-1 and TRBJ2-1, with TRBD1 as a possible D gene (5 bases). This CDR3 contains 13 residues. Germline-derived CDR1 and CDR2 are DFQATT and SNEGSKA (reference sequence). Deletions cut 4 bases from V and 10 bases from J, with 17 bases between. The CDR3 here is CSATYDRPREQFF. DNA for the CDR3: TGCAGTGCTACCTACGACAGACCCCGGGAGCAGTTCTTC.

Details on this clonotype: A much more abundant neighbour one base away suggests this may be a read error. The CDR3, as DNA: TGCGCCAGCAGCGCACTGACTAGAGGGGGGGCCGAGGGGCAGTTCTTC. It translates to CASSALTRGGAEGQFF. The chain joins TRBV5-1 to TRBJ2-1, with D perhaps matching TRBD2 (7 bases). V lost 4 bases and J lost 12, with 26 bases in between. The germline V gene encodes CDR1 SGHRS and CDR2 YFSETQ. The CDR3 has 16 amino acids.

J is TRBJ2-5 and V is TRBV14; TRBD1 agrees at 7 bases. The V and J ends lost 1 base and 3 bases, in that order; junction bases with no gene match: 20. CDR1 SGHDN and CDR2 FVKESK come from the germline V gene. This CDR3 region has 20 residues. CDR3 sequence reads: CASSQVNSWPTQGLKETQYF. CDR3 in DNA: TGTGCCAGCAGCCAAGTGAACTCCTGGCCAACACAGGGGCTCAAAGAGACCCAGTACTTC.

A word on this clonotype: Compared with germline, one end of the junction differs, possibly owing to a read error. V is TRBV11-3 and J is TRBJ1-1, with TRBD1 matching 8 bases. Germline V lookup: CDR1 SGHNT, CDR2 YENEEA. The CDR3 length is 13 residues. CDR3 in DNA: TGTGCCAACAGCTCCGGACAGGGCACTGAAGCTTTCTTT. Residues: CANSSGQGTEAFF.

There are many counts of this clonotype. This chain links TRBV14 with TRBJ2-5; D gene uncertain. The V and J ends lost 1 base and 3 bases respectively, with 3 bases between them. Germline CDR1 SGHDN, CDR2 FVKESK. The CDR3 totals 12 residues. The DNA for the CDR3 is TGTGCCAGCAGCCAAGCGGAAGAGACCCAGTACTTC. This codes for CASSQAEETQYF.

This clonotype was detected ten times or more. This chain uses TRBV24-1 with TRBJ2-4; either TRBD1 or TRBD2 may supply D (5 bases each). V was pared by 5 bases and J by 6 bases, with 10 bases between. This CDR3 contains 13 residues. Germline V gene sequence: CDR1 KGHDR, CDR2 SFDVKD. The CDR3 DNA reads TGTGCCACCAGTGGGGACCCTCTAAACATTCAGTACTTC. Its protein is CATSGDPLNIQYF.

This clonotype was observed many times. The gene calls are TRBV7-2 and TRBJ2-5; D may be TRBD1 or TRBD2 (6 bases each). The V gene lost 5 bases and the J gene lost 5 bases, with 18 bases spanning the gap. CDR1 SGHTA and CDR2 FQGNSA come from the germline V gene. This CDR3 has 15 residues. CDR3 protein: CASSPTVGGPETQYF. Here the CDR3 DNA reads TGTGCCAGCAGCCCCACTGTGGGGGGCCCTGAGACCCAGTACTTC.

The V gene is TRBV12-3 or TRBV12-4, the J gene TRBJ1-1; D call uncertain. V dropped 0 bases and J dropped 10 bases, with 9 bases sitting between them. The CDR3 is 12 amino acids. The CDR3 DNA is TGTGCCAGCAGTTTAGCGGTAGGGTCAGCTTTCTTT. Its protein is CASSLAVGSAFF.

This clonotype was observed many times. A read error is possible here, since a much larger clone lies one base away. V and J are TRBV12-3 or TRBV12-4 and TRBJ2-3; no firm D call. This CDR3 contains 13 residues. Trimming stripped 3 bases from V and 0 bases from J, with 4 bases between. The CDR3 DNA reads TGTGCCAGCAGTTTGACTAGCACAGATACGCAGTATTTT. This codes for CASSLTSTDTQYF.

The V gene is TRBV2, the J gene TRBJ1-5, with D perhaps matching TRBD1 (5 bases). This CDR3 is 15 amino acids long. Germline CDR1 and CDR2: SNHLY and FYNNEI. With 4 bases removed from V and 5 bases from J, the gap between germline ends came to 15 bases. The CDR3 here is CASSVRAGGDQPQHF. The DNA for the CDR3 is TGTGCCAGCAGTGTCCGGGCCGGGGGGGATCAGCCCCAGCATTTT.